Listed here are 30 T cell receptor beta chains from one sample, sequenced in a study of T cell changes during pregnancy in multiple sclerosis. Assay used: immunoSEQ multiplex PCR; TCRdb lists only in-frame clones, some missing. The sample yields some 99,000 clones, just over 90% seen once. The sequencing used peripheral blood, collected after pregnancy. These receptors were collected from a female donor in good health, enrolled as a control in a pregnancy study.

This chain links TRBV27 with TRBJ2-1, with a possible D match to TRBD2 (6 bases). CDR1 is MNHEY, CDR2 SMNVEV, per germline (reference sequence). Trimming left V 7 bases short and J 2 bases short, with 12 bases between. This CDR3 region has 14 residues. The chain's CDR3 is CASTPRLAYNEQFF. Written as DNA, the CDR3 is TGTGCCAGCACCCCTCGACTAGCCTACAATGAGCAGTTCTTC.

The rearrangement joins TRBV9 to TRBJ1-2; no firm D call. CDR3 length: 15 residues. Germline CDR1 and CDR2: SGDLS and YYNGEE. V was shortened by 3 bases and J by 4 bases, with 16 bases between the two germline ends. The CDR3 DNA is TGTGCCAGCAGCGACTTCCAGGCTTCGCCCTATGGCTACACCTTC. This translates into CASSDFQASPYGYTF.

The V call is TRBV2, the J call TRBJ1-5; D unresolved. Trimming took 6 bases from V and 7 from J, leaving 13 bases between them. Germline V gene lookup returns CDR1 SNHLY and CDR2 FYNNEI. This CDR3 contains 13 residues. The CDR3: CASRSGDGQPQHF. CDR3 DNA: TGTGCCAGCAGATCCGGGGATGGACAGCCCCAGCATTTT. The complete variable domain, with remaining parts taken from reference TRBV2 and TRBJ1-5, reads EPEVTQTPSHQVTQMGQEVILRCVPISNHLYFYWYRQILGQKVEFLVSFYNNEISEKSEIFDDQFSVERPDGSNFTLKIRSTKLEDSAMYFCASRSGDGQPQHFGDGTRLSIL.

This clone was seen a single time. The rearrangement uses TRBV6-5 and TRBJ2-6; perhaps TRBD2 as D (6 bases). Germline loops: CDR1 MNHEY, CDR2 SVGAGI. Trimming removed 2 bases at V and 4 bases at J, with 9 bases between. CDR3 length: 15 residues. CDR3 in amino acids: CASSYGGNGANVLTF. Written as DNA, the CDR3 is TGTGCCAGCAGTTACGGGGGGAACGGGGCCAACGTCCTGACTTTC.

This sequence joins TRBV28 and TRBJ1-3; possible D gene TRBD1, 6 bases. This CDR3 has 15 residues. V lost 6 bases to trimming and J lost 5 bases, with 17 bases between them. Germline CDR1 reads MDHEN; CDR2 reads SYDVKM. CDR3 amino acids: CASSPGGASRNTIYF. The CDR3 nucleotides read TGTGCCAGCAGCCCTGGGGGGGCGTCCCGAAACACCATATATTTT.

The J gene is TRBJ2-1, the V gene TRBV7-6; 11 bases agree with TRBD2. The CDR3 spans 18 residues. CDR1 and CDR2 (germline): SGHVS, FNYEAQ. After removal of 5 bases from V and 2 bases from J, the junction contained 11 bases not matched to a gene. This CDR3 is CASSRLAGGPTTYNEQFF. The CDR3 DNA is TGTGCCAGCAGCCGGCTAGCGGGGGGCCCCACTACCTACAATGAGCAGTTCTTC.

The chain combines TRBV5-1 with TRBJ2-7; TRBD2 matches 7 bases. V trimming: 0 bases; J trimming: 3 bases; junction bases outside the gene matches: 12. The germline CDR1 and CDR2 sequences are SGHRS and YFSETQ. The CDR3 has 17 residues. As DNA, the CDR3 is TGCGCCAGCAGCTTGGAAATCATAGCGGGCCAGAGCTACGAGCAGTACTTC. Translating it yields CASSLEIIAGQSYEQYF.

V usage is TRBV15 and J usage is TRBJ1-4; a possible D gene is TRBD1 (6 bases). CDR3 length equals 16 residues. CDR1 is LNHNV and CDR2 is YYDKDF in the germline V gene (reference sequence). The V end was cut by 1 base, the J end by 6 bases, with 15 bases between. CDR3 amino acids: CATSRGYRARDEKLFF. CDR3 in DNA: TGTGCCACCAGCAGAGGATACAGGGCGCGGGATGAAAAACTGTTTTTT.

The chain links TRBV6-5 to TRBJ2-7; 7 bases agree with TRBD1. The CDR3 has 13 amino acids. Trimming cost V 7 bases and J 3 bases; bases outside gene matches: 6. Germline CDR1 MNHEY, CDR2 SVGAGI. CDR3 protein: CASTKTGNYEQYF. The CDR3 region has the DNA TGTGCCAGCACTAAGACAGGGAACTACGAGCAGTACTTC.

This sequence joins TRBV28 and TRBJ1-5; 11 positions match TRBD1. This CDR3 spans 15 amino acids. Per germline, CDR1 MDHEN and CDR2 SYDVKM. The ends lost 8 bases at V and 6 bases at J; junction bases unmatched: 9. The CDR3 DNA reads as TGTGCCAGCGTCCGGACAGGGGGCGCCGGTCAGCCCCAGCATTTT. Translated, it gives CASVRTGGAGQPQHF.

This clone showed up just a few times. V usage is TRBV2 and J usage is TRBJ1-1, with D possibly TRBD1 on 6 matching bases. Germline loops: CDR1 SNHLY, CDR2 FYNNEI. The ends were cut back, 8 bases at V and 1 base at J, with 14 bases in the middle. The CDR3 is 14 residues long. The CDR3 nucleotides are TGTGCCAGCGGGGGCACCGCGAGGAACACTGAAGCTTTCTTT. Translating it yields CASGGTARNTEAFF.

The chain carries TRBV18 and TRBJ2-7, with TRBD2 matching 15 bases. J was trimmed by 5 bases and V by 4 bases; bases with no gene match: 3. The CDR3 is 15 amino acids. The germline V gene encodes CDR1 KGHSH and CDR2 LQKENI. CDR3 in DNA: TGTGCCAGCTCACGGGGGACTAGCGGGAGGAACGAGCAGTACTTC. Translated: CASSRGTSGRNEQYF.

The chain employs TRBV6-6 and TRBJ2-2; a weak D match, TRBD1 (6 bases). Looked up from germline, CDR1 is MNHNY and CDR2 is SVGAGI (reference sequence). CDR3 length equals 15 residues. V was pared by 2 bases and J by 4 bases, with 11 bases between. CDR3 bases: TGTGCCAGCAGTTACCCTACAGGGCGCACCGGGGAGCTGTTTTTT. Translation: CASSYPTGRTGELFF.

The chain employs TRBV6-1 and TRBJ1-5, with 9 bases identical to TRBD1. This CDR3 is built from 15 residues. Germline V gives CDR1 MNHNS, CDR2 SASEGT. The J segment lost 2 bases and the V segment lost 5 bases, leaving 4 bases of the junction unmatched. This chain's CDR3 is CASSSRTGGNQPQHF. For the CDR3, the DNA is TGTGCCAGCAGTTCCCGGACAGGGGGCAATCAGCCCCAGCATTTT.

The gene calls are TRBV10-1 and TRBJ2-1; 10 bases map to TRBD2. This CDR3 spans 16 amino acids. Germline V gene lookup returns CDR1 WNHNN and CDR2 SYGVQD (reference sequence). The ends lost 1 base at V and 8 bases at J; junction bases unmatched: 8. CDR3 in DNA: TGCGCCAGCAGTGAGTGTCCAGCGGGAGGGTTGGATGAGCAGTTCTTC. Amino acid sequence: CASSECPAGGLDEQFF.

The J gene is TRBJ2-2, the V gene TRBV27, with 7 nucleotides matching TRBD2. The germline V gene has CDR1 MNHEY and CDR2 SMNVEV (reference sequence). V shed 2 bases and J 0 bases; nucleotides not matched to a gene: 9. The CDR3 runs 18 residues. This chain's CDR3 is CASSLPRPGGTNTGELFF. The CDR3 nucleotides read TGTGCCAGCAGTTTACCCCGTCCGGGAGGAACGAACACCGGGGAGCTGTTTTTT.

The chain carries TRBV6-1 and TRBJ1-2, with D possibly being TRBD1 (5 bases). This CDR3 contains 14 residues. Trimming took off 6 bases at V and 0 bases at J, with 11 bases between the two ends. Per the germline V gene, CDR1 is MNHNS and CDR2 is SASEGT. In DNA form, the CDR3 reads TGTGCCAGCAGCAGGGACTGGTCTAACTATGGCTACACCTTC. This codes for CASSRDWSNYGYTF.

DNA of the CDR3: TGTGCCAGCAGCGTGGGACAGGGATTCTCCTACGAGCAGTACTTC. This gives the protein CASSVGQGFSYEQYF. The V and J genes are TRBV13 and TRBJ2-7, with TRBD1 identical over 9 bases. The junction had 5 bases not matched to a gene; V was cut back by 5 bases and J by 0 bases. Per germline, CDR1 PRHDT and CDR2 FYEKMQ (reference sequence). The CDR3 is 15 amino acids.

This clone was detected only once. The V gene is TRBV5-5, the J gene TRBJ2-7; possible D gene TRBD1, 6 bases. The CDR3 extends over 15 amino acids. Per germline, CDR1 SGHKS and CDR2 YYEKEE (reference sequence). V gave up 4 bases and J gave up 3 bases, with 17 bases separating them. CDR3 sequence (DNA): TGTGCCAGCAGCCAATTGGGGACACCCCTCTACGAGCAGTACTTC. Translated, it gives CASSQLGTPLYEQYF.

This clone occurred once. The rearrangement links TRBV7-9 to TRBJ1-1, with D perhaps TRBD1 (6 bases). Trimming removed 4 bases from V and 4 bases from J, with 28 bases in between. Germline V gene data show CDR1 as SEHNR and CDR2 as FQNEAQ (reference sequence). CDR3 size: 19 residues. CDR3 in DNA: TGTGCCAGCAGCTCCTCTGAGGGAACAGGGAATTACCAGGCCACTGAAGCTTTCTTT. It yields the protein CASSSSEGTGNYQATEAFF.

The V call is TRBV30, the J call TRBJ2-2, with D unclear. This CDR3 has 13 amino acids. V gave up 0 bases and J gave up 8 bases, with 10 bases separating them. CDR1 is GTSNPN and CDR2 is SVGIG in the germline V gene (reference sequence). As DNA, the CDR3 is TGTGCCTGGAGTGTACAGCAAGGTGGGGAGCTGTTTTTT. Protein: CAWSVQQGGELFF.

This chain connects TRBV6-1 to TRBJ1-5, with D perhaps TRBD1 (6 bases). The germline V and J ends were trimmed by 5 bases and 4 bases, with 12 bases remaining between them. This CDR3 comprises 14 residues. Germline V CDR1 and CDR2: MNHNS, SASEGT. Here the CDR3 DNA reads TGTGCCAGCAGTTGGGACATCCCAAATCAGCCCCAGCATTTT. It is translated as CASSWDIPNQPQHF.

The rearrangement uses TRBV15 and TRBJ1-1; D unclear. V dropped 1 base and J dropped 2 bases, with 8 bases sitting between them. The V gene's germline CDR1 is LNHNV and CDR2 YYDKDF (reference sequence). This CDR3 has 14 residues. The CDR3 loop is CATSRGEVNTEAFF. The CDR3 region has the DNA TGTGCCACCAGCAGAGGTGAGGTTAACACTGAAGCTTTCTTT.

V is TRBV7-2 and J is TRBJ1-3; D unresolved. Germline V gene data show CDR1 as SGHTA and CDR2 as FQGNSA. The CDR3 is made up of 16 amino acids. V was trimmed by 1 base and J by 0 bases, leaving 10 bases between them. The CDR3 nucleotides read TGTGCCAGCAGCTTAGGTACCGCGCACTCTGGAAACACCATATATTTT. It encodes CASSLGTAHSGNTIYF.

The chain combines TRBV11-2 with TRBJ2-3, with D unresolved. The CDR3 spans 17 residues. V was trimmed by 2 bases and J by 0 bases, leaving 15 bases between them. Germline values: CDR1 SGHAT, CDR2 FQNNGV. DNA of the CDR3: TGTGCCAGCAGCTTACGTAAACCCACCACTAGCACAGATACGCAGTATTTT. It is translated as CASSLRKPTTSTDTQYF.

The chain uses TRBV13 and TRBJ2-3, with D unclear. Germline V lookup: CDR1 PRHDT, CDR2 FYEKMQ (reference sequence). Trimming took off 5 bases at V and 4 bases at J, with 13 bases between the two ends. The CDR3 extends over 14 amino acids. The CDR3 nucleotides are TGTGCCAGCAGCCAGTGGTCCTCTCCAGATACGCAGTATTTT. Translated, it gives CASSQWSSPDTQYF.

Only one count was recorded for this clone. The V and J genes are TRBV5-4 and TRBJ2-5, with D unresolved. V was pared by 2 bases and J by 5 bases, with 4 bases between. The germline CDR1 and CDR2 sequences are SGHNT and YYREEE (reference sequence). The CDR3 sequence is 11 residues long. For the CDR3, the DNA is TGTGCCAGCAGCTTCGGGGAGACCCAGTACTTC. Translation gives CASSFGETQYF.

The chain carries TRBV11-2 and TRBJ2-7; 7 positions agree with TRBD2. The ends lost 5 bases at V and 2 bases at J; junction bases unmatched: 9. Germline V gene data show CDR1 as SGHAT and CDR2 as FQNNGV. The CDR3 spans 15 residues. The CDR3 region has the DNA TGTGCCAGCAGCCCGCCCAGCCGGGGGGCCTACGAGCAGTACTTC. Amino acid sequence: CASSPPSRGAYEQYF.

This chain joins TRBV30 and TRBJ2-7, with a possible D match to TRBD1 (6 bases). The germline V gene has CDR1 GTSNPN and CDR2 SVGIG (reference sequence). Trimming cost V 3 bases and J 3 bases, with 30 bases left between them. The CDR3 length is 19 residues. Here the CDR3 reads CAWSTTRRTAPSPIYEQYF. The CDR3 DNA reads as TGTGCCTGGAGCACTACGCGGAGGACAGCGCCGTCTCCCATCTACGAGCAGTACTTC.

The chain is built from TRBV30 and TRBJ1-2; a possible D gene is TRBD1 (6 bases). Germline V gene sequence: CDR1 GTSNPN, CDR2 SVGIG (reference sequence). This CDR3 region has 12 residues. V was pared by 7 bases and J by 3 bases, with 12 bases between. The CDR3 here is CASEGGYYGYTF. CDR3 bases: TGTGCCTCAGAAGGGGGATACTATGGCTACACCTTC. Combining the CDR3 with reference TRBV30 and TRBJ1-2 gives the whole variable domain SQTIHQWPATLVQPVGSPLSLECTVEGTSNPNLYWYRQAAGRGLQLLFYSVGIGQISSEVPQNLSASRPQDRQFILSSKKLLLSDSGFYLCASEGGYYGYTFGSGTRLTVV.